This T cell receptor (beta chain) was captured by sequencing in a study of regulatory T cells in long-lasting Graves disease. Study-level results: A limited number of samples was an acknowledged limitation. TRBV28, TRBJ1-2 and TRBJ2-5 were segments that persistent disease favored.

The CDR3 is made up of 16 amino acids. The V gene lost 5 bases and the J gene lost 0 bases, with 14 bases spanning the gap. Germline V lookup: CDR1 SGHVS, CDR2 FNYEAQ. Concerning this clonotype itself: Its antigen is currently unknown.

Time point meaning: newly diagnosed GD, antithyroid drugs for less than 3 months. The TCR library used RNA extracted from PBMCs. Libraries of TCR beta came from iRepertoire HTBI primers plus Arm-PCR of CDR3 regions. TCRdb re-analysed the multiplex PCR reads in MiXCR, keeping a single row per CDR3 protein. Altogether 360,000 or so distinct CDR3 sequences are present, approximately 15% being singletons, with the ten largest covering just under 30%. These data also formed part of another study, on T cells in Graves' hyperthyroidism and ophthalmopathy. From that second work: HTBI primers drove first-round RT-PCR of the TCR CDR3.

The input for sequencing was peripheral blood mononuclear cells (PBMCs), taken at new diagnosis, from a patient treated with antithyroid drugs. The genes are TRBV7-6 and TRBJ2-1; possible D gene TRBD2, 5 bases. The clonotype was recovered from a man aged 40-50 years with Graves disease. CDR3 sequence reads: CASSPSRGSSYNEQFF. The CDR3 nucleotides are TGTGCCAGCAGCCCAAGCCGAGGGAGCTCCTACAATGAGCAGTTCTTC.